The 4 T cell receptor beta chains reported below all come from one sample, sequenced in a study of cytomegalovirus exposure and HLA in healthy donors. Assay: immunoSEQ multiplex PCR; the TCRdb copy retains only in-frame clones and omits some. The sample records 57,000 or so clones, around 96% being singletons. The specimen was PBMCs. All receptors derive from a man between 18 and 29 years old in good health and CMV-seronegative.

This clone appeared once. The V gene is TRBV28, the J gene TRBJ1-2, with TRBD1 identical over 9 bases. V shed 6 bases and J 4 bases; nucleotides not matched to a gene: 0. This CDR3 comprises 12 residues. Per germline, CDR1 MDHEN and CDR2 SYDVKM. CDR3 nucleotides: TGTGCCAGCAGGACAGGGGGCTATGGCTACACCTTC. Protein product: CASRTGGYGYTF.

The CDR3, as DNA: TGTGCCAGCAGAAGGTTTAGTATAAGTCGGGAAGAGACCCAGTACTTC. As protein: CASRRFSISREETQYF. The V gene is TRBV27, the J gene TRBJ2-5; D gene ambiguous. Trimming took 6 bases from V and 3 from J, leaving 20 bases between them. This CDR3 has 16 amino acids. Germline V gene data show CDR1 as MNHEY and CDR2 as SMNVEV (reference sequence).

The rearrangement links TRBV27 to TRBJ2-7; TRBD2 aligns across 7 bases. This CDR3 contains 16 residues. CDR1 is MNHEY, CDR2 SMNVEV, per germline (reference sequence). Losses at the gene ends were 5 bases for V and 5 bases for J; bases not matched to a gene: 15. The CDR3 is CASSPGGIPLLNEQYF. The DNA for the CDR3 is TGTGCCAGCAGTCCGGGGGGTATTCCCCTTCTGAACGAGCAGTACTTC.

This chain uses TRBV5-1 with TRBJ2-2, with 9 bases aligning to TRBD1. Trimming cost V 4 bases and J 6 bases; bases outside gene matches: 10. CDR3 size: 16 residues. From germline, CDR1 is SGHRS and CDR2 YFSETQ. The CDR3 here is CASSPWTGDFAGELFF. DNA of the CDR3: TGCGCCAGCAGCCCATGGACAGGGGATTTCGCCGGGGAGCTGTTTTTT.